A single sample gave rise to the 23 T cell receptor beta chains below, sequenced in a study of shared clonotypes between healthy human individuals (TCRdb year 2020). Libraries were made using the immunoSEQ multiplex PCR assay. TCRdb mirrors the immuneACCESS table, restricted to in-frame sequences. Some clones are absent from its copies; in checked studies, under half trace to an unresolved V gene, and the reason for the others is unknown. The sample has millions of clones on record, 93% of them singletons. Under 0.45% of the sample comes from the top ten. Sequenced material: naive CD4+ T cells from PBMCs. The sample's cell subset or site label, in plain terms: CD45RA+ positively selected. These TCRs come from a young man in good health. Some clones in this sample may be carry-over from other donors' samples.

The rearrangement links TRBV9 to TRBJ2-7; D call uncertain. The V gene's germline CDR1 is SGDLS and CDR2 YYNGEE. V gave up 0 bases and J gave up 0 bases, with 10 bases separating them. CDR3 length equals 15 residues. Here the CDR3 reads CASSVGVGNSYEQYF. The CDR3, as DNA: TGTGCCAGCAGCGTAGGAGTGGGGAACTCCTACGAGCAGTACTTC.

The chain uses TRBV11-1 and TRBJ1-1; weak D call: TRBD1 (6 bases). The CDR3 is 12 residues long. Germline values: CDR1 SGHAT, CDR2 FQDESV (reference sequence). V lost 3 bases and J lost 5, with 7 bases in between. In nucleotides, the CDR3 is TGTGCCAGCAGCTTCGGGACAACTGAAGCTTTCTTT. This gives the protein CASSFGTTEAFF.

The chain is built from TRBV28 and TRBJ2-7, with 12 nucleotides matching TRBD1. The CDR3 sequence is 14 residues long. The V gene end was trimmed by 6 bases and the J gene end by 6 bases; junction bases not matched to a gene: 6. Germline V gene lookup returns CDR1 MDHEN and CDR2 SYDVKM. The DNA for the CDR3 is TGTGCCAGCAGGGGACAGGGGGCTAGCTTCGAGCAGTACTTC. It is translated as CASRGQGASFEQYF. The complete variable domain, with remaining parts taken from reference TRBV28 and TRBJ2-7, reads DVKVTQSSRYLVKRTGEKVFLECVQDMDHENMFWYRQDPGLGLRLIYFSYDVKMKEKGDIPEGYSVSREKKERFSLILESASTNQTSMYLCASRGQGASFEQYFGPGTRLTVT.

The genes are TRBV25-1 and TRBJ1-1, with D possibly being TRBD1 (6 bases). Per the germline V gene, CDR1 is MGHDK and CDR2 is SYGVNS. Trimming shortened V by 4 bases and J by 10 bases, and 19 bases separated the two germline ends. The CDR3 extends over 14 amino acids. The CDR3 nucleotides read TGTGCCAGCAGTGGATCGTTGGGGGGCCGGGTAGCTTTCTTT. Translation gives CASSGSLGGRVAFF. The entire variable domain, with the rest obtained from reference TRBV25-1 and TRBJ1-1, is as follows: EADIYQTPRYLVIGTGKKITLECSQTMGHDKMYWYQQDPGMELHLIHYSYGVNSTEKGDLSSESTVSRIRTEHFPLTLESARPSHTSQYLCASSGSLGGRVAFFGQGTRLTVV.

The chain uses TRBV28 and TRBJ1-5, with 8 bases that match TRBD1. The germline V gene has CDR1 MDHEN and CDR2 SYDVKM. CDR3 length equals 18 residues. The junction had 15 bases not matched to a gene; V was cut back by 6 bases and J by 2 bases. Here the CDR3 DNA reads TGTGCCAGCAGCATCAACCCCGCTAAGACAGGGGGCAATCAGCCCCAGCATTTT. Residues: CASSINPAKTGGNQPQHF.

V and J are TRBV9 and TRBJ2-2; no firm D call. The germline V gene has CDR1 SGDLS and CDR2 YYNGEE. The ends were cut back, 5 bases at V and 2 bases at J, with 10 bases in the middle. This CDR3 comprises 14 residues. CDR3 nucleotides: TGTGCCAGCAGGTGGACCTACAACACCGGGGAGCTGTTTTTT. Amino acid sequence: CASRWTYNTGELFF. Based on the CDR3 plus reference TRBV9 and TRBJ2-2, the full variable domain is DSGVTQTPKHLITATGQRVTLRCSPRSGDLSVYWYQQSLDQGLQFLIQYYNGEERAKGNILERFSAQQFPDLHSELNLSSLELGDSALYFCASRWTYNTGELFFGEGSRLTVL.

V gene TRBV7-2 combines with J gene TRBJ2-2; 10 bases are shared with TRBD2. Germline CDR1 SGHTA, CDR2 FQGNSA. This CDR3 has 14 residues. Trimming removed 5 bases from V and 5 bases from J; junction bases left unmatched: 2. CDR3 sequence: CASSQLAGTGELFF. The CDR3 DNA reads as TGTGCCAGCAGCCAACTAGCGGGAACCGGGGAGCTGTTTTTT.

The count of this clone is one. The CDR3 loop is CASSLYGGTSGRAWEFF. The CDR3 nucleotides read TGCGCCAGCAGCTTGTACGGGGGGACTAGCGGGAGGGCCTGGGAGTTCTTC. The chain has TRBV5-1 and TRBJ2-1; 16 positions agree with TRBD2. Looked up from germline, CDR1 is SGHRS and CDR2 is YFSETQ. The CDR3 contains 17 residues. V lost 1 base and J lost 14; bases outside the gene matches: 12.

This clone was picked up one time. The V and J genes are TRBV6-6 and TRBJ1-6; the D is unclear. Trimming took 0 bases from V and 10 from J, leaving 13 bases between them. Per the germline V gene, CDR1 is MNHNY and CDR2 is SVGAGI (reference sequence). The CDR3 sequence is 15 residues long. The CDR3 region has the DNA TGTGCCAGCAGTTACTCTGGAGGAGCAGGCTCACCCCTCCACTTT. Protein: CASSYSGGAGSPLHF.

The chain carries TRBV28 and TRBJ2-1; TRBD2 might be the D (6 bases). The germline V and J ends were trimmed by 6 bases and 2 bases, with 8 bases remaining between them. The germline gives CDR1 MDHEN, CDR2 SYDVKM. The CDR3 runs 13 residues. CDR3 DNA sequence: TGTGCCAGCAGAGGCGGGGCCTACAATGAGCAGTTCTTC. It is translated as CASRGGAYNEQFF.

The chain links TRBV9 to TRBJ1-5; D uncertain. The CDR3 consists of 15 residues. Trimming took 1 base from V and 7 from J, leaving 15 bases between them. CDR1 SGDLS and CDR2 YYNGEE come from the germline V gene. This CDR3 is CASSVTSDTLQPQHF. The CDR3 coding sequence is TGTGCCAGCAGCGTAACCTCGGATACTTTGCAGCCCCAGCATTTT.

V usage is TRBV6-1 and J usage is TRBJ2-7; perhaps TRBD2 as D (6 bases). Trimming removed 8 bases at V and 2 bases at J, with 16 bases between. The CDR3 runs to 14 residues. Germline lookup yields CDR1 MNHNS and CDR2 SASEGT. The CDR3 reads CASSSTRGTYEQYF. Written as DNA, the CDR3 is TGTGCCAGCTCCTCCACCCGGGGGACCTACGAGCAGTACTTC.

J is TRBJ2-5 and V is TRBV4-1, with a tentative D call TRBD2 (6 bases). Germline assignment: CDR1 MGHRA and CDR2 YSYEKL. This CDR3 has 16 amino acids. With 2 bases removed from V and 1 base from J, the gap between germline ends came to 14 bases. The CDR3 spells CASSQLPPGLQETQYF. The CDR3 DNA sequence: TGCGCCAGCAGCCAACTTCCCCCGGGACTCCAAGAGACCCAGTACTTC.

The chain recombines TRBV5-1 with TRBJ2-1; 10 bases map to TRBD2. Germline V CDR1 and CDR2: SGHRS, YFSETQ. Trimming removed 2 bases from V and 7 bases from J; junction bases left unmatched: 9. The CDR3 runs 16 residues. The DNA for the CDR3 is TGCGCCAGCAGCTTAGGACTAGCGGCCCCGAGGAATGAGCAGTTCTTC. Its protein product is CASSLGLAAPRNEQFF.

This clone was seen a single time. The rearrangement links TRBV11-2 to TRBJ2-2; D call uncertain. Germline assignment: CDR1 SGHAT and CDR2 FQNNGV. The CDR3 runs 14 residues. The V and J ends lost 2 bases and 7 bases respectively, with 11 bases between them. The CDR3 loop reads CASSLLRVHGELFF. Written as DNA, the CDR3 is TGTGCCAGCAGCTTATTAAGGGTTCACGGGGAGCTGTTTTTT.

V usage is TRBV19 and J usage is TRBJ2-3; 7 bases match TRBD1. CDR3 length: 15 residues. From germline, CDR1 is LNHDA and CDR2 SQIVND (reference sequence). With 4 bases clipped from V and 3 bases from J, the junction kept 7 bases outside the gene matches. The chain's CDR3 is CASSKTGSRTDTQYF. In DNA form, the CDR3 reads TGTGCCAGTAGTAAGACAGGGTCAAGAACAGATACGCAGTATTTT.

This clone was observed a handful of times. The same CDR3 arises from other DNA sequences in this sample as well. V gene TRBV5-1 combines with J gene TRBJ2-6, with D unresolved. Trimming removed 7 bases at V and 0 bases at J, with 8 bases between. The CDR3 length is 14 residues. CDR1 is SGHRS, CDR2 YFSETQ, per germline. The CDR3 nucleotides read TGCGCCAGCCGCCCGGGCTCTGGGGCCAACGTCCTGACTTTC. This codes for CASRPGSGANVLTF.

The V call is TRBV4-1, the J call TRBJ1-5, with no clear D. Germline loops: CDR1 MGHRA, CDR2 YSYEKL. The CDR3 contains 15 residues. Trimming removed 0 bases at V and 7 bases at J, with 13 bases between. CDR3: CASSQDPAVPQPQHF. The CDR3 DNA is TGCGCCAGCAGCCAAGATCCAGCGGTTCCCCAGCCCCAGCATTTT.

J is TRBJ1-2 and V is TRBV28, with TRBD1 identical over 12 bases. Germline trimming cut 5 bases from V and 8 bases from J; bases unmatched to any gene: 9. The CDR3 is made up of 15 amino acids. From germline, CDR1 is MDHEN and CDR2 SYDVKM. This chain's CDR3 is CASSLPGQGAFGYTF. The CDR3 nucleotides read TGTGCCAGCAGTCTACCGGGACAGGGGGCGTTCGGCTACACCTTC.

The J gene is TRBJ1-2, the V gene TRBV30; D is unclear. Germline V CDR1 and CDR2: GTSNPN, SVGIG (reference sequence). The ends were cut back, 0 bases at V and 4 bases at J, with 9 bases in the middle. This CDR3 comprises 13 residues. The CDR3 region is CAWSVLFSYGYTF. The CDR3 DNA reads TGTGCCTGGAGTGTACTGTTCAGCTATGGCTACACCTTC.

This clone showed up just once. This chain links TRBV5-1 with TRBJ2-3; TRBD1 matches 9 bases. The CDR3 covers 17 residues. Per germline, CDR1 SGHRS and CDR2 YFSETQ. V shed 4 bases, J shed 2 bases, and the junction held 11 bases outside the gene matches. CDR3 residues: CASSQGFGTGNTDTQYF. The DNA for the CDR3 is TGCGCCAGCAGCCAGGGTTTTGGGACAGGGAACACAGATACGCAGTATTTT.

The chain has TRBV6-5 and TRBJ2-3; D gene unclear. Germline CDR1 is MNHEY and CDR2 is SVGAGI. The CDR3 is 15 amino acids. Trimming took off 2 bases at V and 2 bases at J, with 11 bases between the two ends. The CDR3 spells CASSYGSSDTDTQYF. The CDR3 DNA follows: TGTGCCAGCAGTTACGGCAGTTCGGACACAGATACGCAGTATTTT.

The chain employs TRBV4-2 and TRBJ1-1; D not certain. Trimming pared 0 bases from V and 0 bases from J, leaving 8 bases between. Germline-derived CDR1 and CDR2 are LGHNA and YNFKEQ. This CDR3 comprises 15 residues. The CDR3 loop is CASSQDGPVNTEAFF. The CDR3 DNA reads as TGTGCCAGCAGCCAAGACGGGCCGGTGAACACTGAAGCTTTCTTT.